These 13 T cell receptor beta chains were sequenced from one sample in a study of neoadjuvant anti-PD-1 for oral cavity cancer. Time point reported: after neoadjuvant nivolumab, at surgical resection. Profiled with immunoSEQ multiplex PCR; TCRdb holds only in-frame clones, not every one. The repertoire includes 6,000 to 10,000 clones, roughly 60% of them detected once, and approximately 3% sits in the top ten. The source material was PBMCs, sampled after nivolumab (anti-PD-1) treatment. These receptors all stem from a person aged 35 to 85 with oral cavity squamous cell carcinoma.

The V gene is TRBV9, the J gene TRBJ2-3; D gene ambiguous. The CDR3 is made up of 12 amino acids. Germline V gene sequence: CDR1 SGDLS, CDR2 YYNGEE. V lost 4 bases and J 0 bases, leaving 3 bases between the germline ends. The CDR3 is CASSLSTDTQYF. The CDR3 nucleotides are TGTGCCAGCAGCCTCAGCACAGATACGCAGTATTTT.

V gene TRBV18 combines with J gene TRBJ1-1; TRBD1 is a possible D gene (6 bases). The CDR3 covers 16 residues. CDR1 and CDR2 (germline): KGHSH, LQKENI. V was shortened by 0 bases and J by 0 bases, with 11 bases between the two germline ends. The CDR3 bases are TGTGCCAGCTCACCACCGGAAGCAGGGGTGAACACTGAAGCTTTCTTT. Its translation is CASSPPEAGVNTEAFF.

The chain links TRBV27 to TRBJ1-4, with D unclear. There are 15 residues in the CDR3. CDR1 is MNHEY and CDR2 is SMNVEV in the germline V gene (reference sequence). V lost 0 bases, J lost 8 bases, and 13 bases lay in between. CDR3 DNA sequence: TGTGCCAGCAGTTTATCGCGGGCGTTCGGAGAAAAACTGTTTTTT. Its protein product is CASSLSRAFGEKLFF.

The V and J genes are TRBV4-1 and TRBJ2-5; 7 bases are shared with TRBD2. With 1 base clipped from V and 1 base from J, the junction kept 12 bases outside the gene matches. Germline CDR1 and CDR2: MGHRA and YSYEKL. The CDR3 runs 18 residues. Here the CDR3 DNA reads TGCGCCAGCAGCCAAGGACATGGGGCAGCGGGGAGCCAAGAGACCCAGTACTTC. Translating gives CASSQGHGAAGSQETQYF.

This clone was seen a few times. V gene TRBV18 combines with J gene TRBJ2-2; possibly TRBD1 for D (6 bases). This CDR3 has 16 residues. Between the trimmed V and J ends, which lost 5 bases and 3 bases, there was a span of 16 bases. The germline V gene has CDR1 KGHSH and CDR2 LQKENI. CDR3: CASSRMDSKDTGELFF. DNA of the CDR3: TGTGCCAGCTCAAGAATGGACAGTAAAGACACCGGGGAGCTGTTTTTT.

The chain recombines TRBV6-6 with TRBJ1-1, with TRBD1 matching 7 bases. The CDR3 is 14 amino acids. V shed 6 bases, J shed 0 bases, and the junction held 4 bases outside the gene matches. Germline V gene sequence: CDR1 MNHNY, CDR2 SVGAGI (reference sequence). CDR3 sequence: CASRGGAVNTEAFF. In DNA form, the CDR3 reads TGTGCCAGCAGAGGGGGCGCGGTGAACACTGAAGCTTTCTTT.

The J gene is TRBJ1-1, the V gene TRBV27; D might be TRBD1 (5 bases). The V gene lost 5 bases and the J gene lost 0 bases, with 10 bases spanning the gap. The CDR3 consists of 14 residues. Germline lookup yields CDR1 MNHEY and CDR2 SMNVEV (reference sequence). The chain's CDR3 is CASSLQVLNTEAFF. The CDR3 DNA is TGTGCCAGCAGTCTACAGGTCCTGAACACTGAAGCTTTCTTT.

This clone has only one observation. V and J are TRBV7-3 and TRBJ2-6, with a tentative D call TRBD2 (6 bases). The CDR3 has 19 amino acids. CDR1 is SGHTA, CDR2 FQGTGA, per germline. Trimming pared 6 bases from V and 0 bases from J, leaving 21 bases between. The CDR3 protein is CASRLTPGLISSGANVLTF. CDR3 DNA sequence: TGTGCCAGCAGGCTTACACCGGGACTGATAAGCTCTGGGGCCAACGTCCTGACTTTC.

The chain has TRBV7-2 and TRBJ1-2; the D is unclear. V shed 0 bases and J shed 0 bases, with 5 bases lying between them. Looked up from germline, CDR1 is SGHTA and CDR2 is FQGNSA. The CDR3 covers 14 residues. The CDR3 DNA sequence: TGTGCCAGCAGCTTAGCCAGAGCTAACTATGGCTACACCTTC. Translation: CASSLARANYGYTF.

This clone is classed as large. J is TRBJ1-3 and V is TRBV7-9; TRBD1 agrees at 10 bases. This CDR3 contains 16 residues. With V trimmed by 6 bases and J by 0 bases, 5 bases remained unmatched. The germline gives CDR1 SEHNR, CDR2 FQNEAQ (reference sequence). CDR3 bases: TGTGCCAGCAGTTCCCGGGACAGGGGCTCTGGAAACACCATATATTTT. This translates into CASSSRDRGSGNTIYF. The variable domain in full, with the rest retrieved from reference TRBV7-9 and TRBJ1-3, is DTGVSQNPRHKITKRGQNVTFRCDPISEHNRLYWYRQTLGQGPEFLTYFQNEAQLEKSRLLSDRFSAERPKGSFSTLEIQRTEQGDSAMYLCASSSRDRGSGNTIYFGEGSWLTVV.

CDR3 sequence reads: CASSPRDTRDYGYTF. As DNA, the CDR3 is TGTGCCAGCAGCCCCCGGGACACGAGGGACTATGGCTACACCTTC. This sequence joins TRBV9 and TRBJ1-2, with D tentatively TRBD1 (6 bases). Germline CDR1 and CDR2: SGDLS and YYNGEE. CDR3 length: 15 residues. V was shortened by 4 bases and J by 3 bases, with 16 bases between the two germline ends.

The genes are TRBV25-1 and TRBJ2-5; 10 bases match TRBD1. This CDR3 has 14 residues. The V gene's germline CDR1 is MGHDK and CDR2 SYGVNS. The V and J ends lost 6 bases and 1 base, in that order; junction bases with no gene match: 2. CDR3 nucleotide sequence: TGTGCCAGCAGGGACAGGGGGATCCAAGAGACCCAGTACTTC. Encoded protein: CASRDRGIQETQYF.

The table lists this clone with a few counts. V usage is TRBV28 and J usage is TRBJ2-7; D is unresolved. The V end was cut by 6 bases, the J end by 3 bases, with 6 bases between. This CDR3 region has 11 residues. Germline CDR1 and CDR2: MDHEN and SYDVKM. In DNA, the CDR3 is TGTGCCAGCAGGGGGTTCTACGAGCAGTACTTC. Amino acids: CASRGFYEQYF. Full variable domain (missing parts from reference TRBV28 and TRBJ2-7): DVKVTQSSRYLVKRTGEKVFLECVQDMDHENMFWYRQDPGLGLRLIYFSYDVKMKEKGDIPEGYSVSREKKERFSLILESASTNQTSMYLCASRGFYEQYFGPGTRLTVT.